The clone carrying this T cell receptor beta chain was seen a handful of times. Its matching antigen is unknown. With 6 bases removed from V and 6 bases from J, the gap between germline ends came to 18 bases. There are 15 residues in the CDR3. CDR1 is MGHDK, CDR2 SYGVNS, per germline. Quantitative 5'-RACE with molecular barcodes generated TCR beta libraries. Via MiXCR, TCRdb re-called the 5' RACE reads, giving one row per CDR3 protein. The sample holds 150,000 or so distinct CDR3 sequences, approximately 20% seen once. The record originates from a study of CD8 T cells in ankylosing spondylitis. Study-level findings and limits: A TCR beta motif made of eight highly homologous variants seemed typical of ankylosing spondylitis blood. As for the disease-linked clones, they showed a CD8+ phenotype and occurred at relatively low frequencies in peripheral blood. Significant enrichment of disease-linked clones was reported in matched ankylosing spondylitis synovial fluid.

This TCR was sampled from a male donor with ankylosing spondylitis or in good health (not recorded which). The sample was blood, either unsorted or a sorted T cell fraction (not recorded which). This chain uses TRBV25-1 with TRBJ2-1, with D perhaps being TRBD1 or TRBD2 (5 bases each). CDR3 bases: TGTGCCAGCAGGGAGACCGGGACCCGCGGCAATGAGCAGTTCTTC. This gives the protein CASRETGTRGNEQFF.